This TCR beta chain originates from a study of OX40 agonist ivuxolimab in advanced cancers. Study summary: Ivuxolimab doses were 0.01, 0.1, 0.3, 1.5, 3 or 10 mg/kg every 2 weeks. Three patients showed partial responses: one hepatocellular carcinoma and two cutaneous melanoma cases.

Assay used: immunoSEQ multiplex PCR; TCRdb lists only in-frame clones, some missing. The table shows approximately 94,000 clones, with 85% to 95% occurring only once. Points from the study as a whole: Mean expanded clone counts were higher in CD8+ than CD4+ T cells.

The CDR3 sequence is 14 residues long. Trimming cost V 5 bases and J 5 bases, with 10 bases left between them. The germline V gene encodes CDR1 MNHEY and CDR2 SMNVEV (reference sequence). Details on this clone: The antigen is undetermined.

Baseline was the first blood sampling point, followed by cycle 4 day 1 and cycle 7 day 1. Sample: CD4+ or CD8+ T cells sorted from blood, taken in a trial of the OX40 agonist ivuxolimab. This sequence was found in an adult with an advanced solid tumor such as melanoma, head and neck, liver or kidney cancer. This chain links TRBV27 with TRBJ1-6, with D possibly matching TRBD1 (6 bases). CDR3 amino acids: CASSVTGDNSPLHF. The CDR3 DNA follows: TGTGCCAGCAGTGTGACAGGAGATAATTCACCCCTCCACTTT.